The clone carrying this TCR beta chain has ten or more counts. Its antigen is still unknown. General study points: The TCR gene usage of tumor memory CD4+ T cells clustered together with blood and lymph node memory CD4+ cells and with lymph node naive CD4+ cells. Tumor Tregs overlapped most with tumor, then blood, naive CD4+ cells. The larger-cohort validation was restricted to a single TCR beta V-J rearrangement rather than whole repertoires.

CDR3 length: 15 amino acids. J gave up 1 base and V 3 bases, and 5 bases lay outside the gene matches. Germline CDR1 is MDHEN and CDR2 is SYDVKM. Full-length variable regions came from constant-region reverse primers plus semi-nested Nested Universal Primer A PCR. TCRdb redid the calling of the 5' RACE reads with MiXCR, one entry per CDR3 protein. The data hold 35,000 to 50,000 distinct CDR3 sequences, with roughly a fifth observed a single time. The sorted Tregs were CD4+CD25+CD127-/low cells. The chain carries TRBV28 and TRBJ2-5; 7 positions match TRBD1. The material sequenced was Tregs sorted from blood. This TCR was recovered from a female donor with breast cancer. In DNA form, the CDR3 reads TGTGCCAGCAGTTTGTCCCGGGACAGCCAAGAGACCCAGTACTTC. Translation gives CASSLSRDSQETQYF.